A selection of T cell receptor beta chains follows, all from one sample in a study of T cells after yellow fever vaccination. Via MiXCR, TCRdb re-called the 5' RACE reads, giving one row per CDR3 protein. The sample includes fewer than 350,000 distinct CDR3 sequences, 8.5% to 9% of them seen just once. The material was PBMCs, obtained on the day of the first yellow fever vaccination. These receptors originate from a man younger than 35 who received the YFV17D yellow fever vaccine. The CDR3 runs from the conserved cysteine through the conserved F or W. The order of the fields is J gene, D gene, clone size, V gene, CDR3 DNA, CDR3 protein. A D gene is named only where the DNA matches it firmly. The size field is filled for only some rows; it gives once, few, many or a size class.

J: TRBJ2-6; D: TRBD1; size: NA; V: TRBV5-4; DNA: TGTGCCAGCAGCTTGGCCGACAGGGCCCGTGGGGCCAACGTCCTGACTTTC; CDR3: CASSLADRARGANVLTF
J: TRBJ1-5; D: NA; size: NA; V: TRBV7-8; DNA: TGTGCCAGCAGCCGGGGGGGATATAGCAATCAGCCCCAGCATTTT; CDR3: CASSRGGYSNQPQHF
J: TRBJ2-5; D: TRBD2; size: NA; V: TRBV7-8; DNA: TGTGCCAGCAGCTCGTCTAGCGGGGCACGGACCCAGTACTTC; CDR3: CASSSSSGARTQYF
J: TRBJ2-7; D: NA; size: NA; V: TRBV6-6; DNA: TGTGCCAGCAGTTACGGGACACAGAACGAGCAGTACTTC; CDR3: CASSYGTQNEQYF
J: TRBJ1-5; D: TRBD1; size: few; V: TRBV6-5; DNA: TGTGCCAGCCGGACAGGGAACCAGCCCCAGCATTTT; CDR3: CASRTGNQPQHF
J: TRBJ1-4; D: TRBD1; size: NA; V: TRBV6-2/TRBV6-3; DNA: TGTGCCAGCAGACGGACAGGCGGGATCGAAAAACTGTTTTTT; CDR3: CASRRTGGIEKLFF
J: TRBJ1-3; D: NA; size: NA; V: TRBV11-2; DNA: TGTGCCAGCAGCTTAGTACCCCCTTCGGGCATCTCTGGAAACACCATATATTTT; CDR3: CASSLVPPSGISGNTIYF
J: TRBJ2-7; D: TRBD2; size: many; V: TRBV20-1; DNA: TGCAGTGCTACCAGCGGGGGGTCCTTATACGAGCAGTACTTC; CDR3: CSATSGGSLYEQYF
J: TRBJ1-5; D: TRBD1; size: NA; V: TRBV12-3/TRBV12-4; DNA: TGTGCCAGCAGATCGGACAGGGGACAGCCCCAGCATTTT; CDR3: CASRSDRGQPQHF
J: TRBJ2-2; D: NA; size: few; V: TRBV7-2; DNA: TGTGCCAGCAGCTCAGGGGTCTTGACCGGGGAGCTGTTTTTT; CDR3: CASSSGVLTGELFF
J: TRBJ2-2; D: NA; size: many; V: TRBV4-2; DNA: TGTGCCAGCAGCCAAGACAGGCCCGGGGAGCTGTTTTTT; CDR3: CASSQDRPGELFF
J: TRBJ1-5; D: NA; size: many; V: TRBV12-3/TRBV12-4; DNA: TGTGCCAGCAGTTTGTCCAACAATCAGCCCCAGCATTTT; CDR3: CASSLSNNQPQHF
J: TRBJ2-1; D: TRBD2; size: many; V: TRBV10-3; DNA: TGTGCCATCTCTAGCGGCCAATACAATGAGCAGTTCTTC; CDR3: CAISSGQYNEQFF
J: TRBJ2-5; D: NA; size: many; V: TRBV5-6; DNA: TGTGCCAGCAGCTTGGGGGTGTCGGAGACCCAGTACTTC; CDR3: CASSLGVSETQYF
J: TRBJ2-7; D: TRBD1; size: many; V: TRBV6-2/TRBV6-3; DNA: TGTGCCAGCGCGCTGACAGGGATTAAGTACTTC; CDR3: CASALTGIKYF
J: TRBJ1-5; D: NA; size: NA; V: TRBV6-2/TRBV6-3; DNA: TGTGCCAGCAGTCCAATGGGGGCTCGCAATCAGCCCCAGCATTTT; CDR3: CASSPMGARNQPQHF